A single sample is the source of the 17 T cell receptor beta chains below, sequenced in a study of blood T cell repertoires in COVID-19. Profiled with immunoSEQ multiplex PCR; TCRdb holds only in-frame clones, not every one. Of hundreds of thousands of clones listed, around 84% were seen once; the top ten hold roughly 3.6%. The source material was peripheral blood. The receptors derive from a woman aged 18-29 years with acute or convalescent COVID-19.

This clone has just a few counts. This chain links TRBV5-4 with TRBJ1-1, with D hard to call. CDR1 and CDR2 from the germline V gene are SGHNT and YYREEE (reference sequence). V was pared by 4 bases and J by 0 bases, with 7 bases between. The CDR3 contains 13 residues. The CDR3 DNA reads TGTGCCAGCAGCGGGCCCATGAACACTGAAGCTTTCTTT. This translates into CASSGPMNTEAFF.

This clone was counted a few times. This chain joins TRBV7-3 and TRBJ2-7; 8 bases are shared with TRBD1. Germline V gives CDR1 SGHTA, CDR2 FQGTGA. The CDR3 length is 14 residues. J lost 3 bases, V lost 5 bases, and 6 bases had no gene match. The CDR3 sequence is CASSPRDRNYEQYF. As DNA, the CDR3 is TGTGCCAGCAGCCCCAGGGACAGGAACTACGAGCAGTACTTC.

The gene calls are TRBV18 and TRBJ2-3, with D hard to call. Between the trimmed V and J ends, which lost 3 bases and 2 bases, there was a span of 6 bases. This CDR3 has 13 amino acids. Germline V gene sequence: CDR1 KGHSH, CDR2 LQKENI. The CDR3 sequence: CASSPFNTDTQYF. CDR3 DNA: TGTGCCAGCTCACCTTTCAACACAGATACGCAGTATTTT.

This clone was recorded only once. The genes are TRBV24-1 and TRBJ2-1; D might be TRBD2 (5 bases). Trimming pared 6 bases from V and 8 bases from J, leaving 13 bases between. CDR3 length equals 13 residues. From germline, CDR1 is KGHDR and CDR2 SFDVKD. CDR3 region: CATSLSIGDEQFF. The CDR3 nucleotides are TGTGCCACCAGTCTCTCGATCGGGGATGAGCAGTTCTTC.

V is TRBV9 and J is TRBJ1-3; D might be TRBD1 (6 bases). V gave up 6 bases and J gave up 0 bases, with 10 bases separating them. The CDR3 consists of 14 residues. Germline CDR1 and CDR2: SGDLS and YYNGEE. CDR3 protein: CASNQGISGNTIYF. The CDR3 nucleotides are TGTGCCAGCAACCAGGGGATCTCTGGAAACACCATATATTTT.

The chain employs TRBV30 and TRBJ1-5, with 9 bases identical to TRBD1. The CDR3 is made up of 17 amino acids. Germline V gene lookup returns CDR1 GTSNPN and CDR2 SVGIG (reference sequence). The V segment lost 5 bases and the J segment 1 base; nucleotides outside the gene matches: 12. CDR3 sequence reads: CAWDQGDRVTSNQPQHF. Here the CDR3 DNA reads TGTGCCTGGGACCAAGGGGACAGGGTTACGAGCAATCAGCCCCAGCATTTT. Looking up the rest from reference TRBV30 and TRBJ1-5 gives the full variable domain: SQTIHQWPATLVQPVGSPLSLECTVEGTSNPNLYWYRQAAGRGLQLLFYSVGIGQISSEVPQNLSASRPQDRQFILSSKKLLLSDSGFYLCAWDQGDRVTSNQPQHFGDGTRLSIL.

V gene TRBV19 combines with J gene TRBJ1-6; D not resolved. Germline values: CDR1 LNHDA, CDR2 SQIVND (reference sequence). The CDR3 loop spans 13 amino acids. V was cut by 3 bases and J by 9 bases, with 9 bases left in between. CDR3: CASSILRVSPLHF. CDR3 in DNA: TGTGCCAGTAGTATCCTTCGGGTTTCACCCCTCCACTTT.

In DNA, the CDR3 is TGTGCCAGTAGTATTTGGACGGTGGGAGCGAGCTCCTACGAGCAGTACTTC. It encodes CASSIWTVGASSYEQYF. V gene TRBV19 combines with J gene TRBJ2-7, with a weak D call TRBD2 (5 bases). The CDR3 length is 17 residues. Trimming took 3 bases from V and 0 from J, leaving 18 bases between them. Germline-derived CDR1 and CDR2 are LNHDA and SQIVND (reference sequence).

This chain links TRBV3-1 (or the pseudogene TRBV3-2) with TRBJ2-1, with D tentatively TRBD2 (6 bases). CDR3 length equals 15 residues. Germline-derived CDR1 and CDR2 are LGHDT and YNNKEL (reference sequence). Trimming pared 4 bases from V and 0 bases from J, leaving 10 bases between. CDR3 in amino acids: CASSRSGPSYNEQFF. Written as DNA, the CDR3 is TGTGCCAGCAGCCGTAGCGGTCCCTCCTACAATGAGCAGTTCTTC.

The chain carries TRBV2 and TRBJ1-1, with D perhaps matching TRBD1 (5 bases). CDR1 SNHLY and CDR2 FYNNEI come from the germline V gene. V dropped 7 bases and J dropped 2 bases, with 14 bases sitting between them. The CDR3 length is 14 residues. The CDR3 loop is CASTTDGGNTEAFF. CDR3 sequence (DNA): TGTGCCAGCACCACGGACGGGGGAAACACTGAAGCTTTCTTT.

The chain joins TRBV12-3 or TRBV12-4 to TRBJ2-7, with D maybe TRBD2 (6 bases). With 6 bases removed from V and 0 bases from J, the gap between germline ends came to 9 bases. The CDR3 has 13 residues. The CDR3, as DNA: TGTGCCAGCAGCGGGGGAAGCTCCTACGAGCAGTACTTC. Translation: CASSGGSSYEQYF.

The rearrangement links TRBV25-1 to TRBJ2-1; 11 nucleotides line up with TRBD1. This CDR3 is built from 15 residues. The J segment lost 8 bases and the V segment lost 4 bases, leaving 7 bases of the junction unmatched. Germline-derived CDR1 and CDR2 are MGHDK and SYGVNS. The CDR3 sequence: CASSARDRGFDEQFF. Written as DNA, the CDR3 is TGTGCCAGCAGTGCCCGGGACAGGGGGTTCGATGAGCAGTTCTTC.

The rearrangement uses TRBV25-1 and TRBJ2-5; possibly TRBD1 for D (6 bases). There are 17 residues in the CDR3. CDR1 is MGHDK, CDR2 SYGVNS, per germline. Trimming removed 4 bases at V and 5 bases at J, with 23 bases between. CDR3 sequence: CASSVLPTGALWETQYF. For the CDR3, the DNA is TGTGCCAGCAGTGTCCTTCCGACAGGCGCGTTATGGGAGACCCAGTACTTC.

The J gene is TRBJ2-3, the V gene TRBV7-9, with 9 positions matching TRBD2. The ends lost 5 bases at V and 1 base at J; junction bases unmatched: 13. Germline values: CDR1 SEHNR, CDR2 FQNEAQ (reference sequence). This CDR3 spans 18 amino acids. The CDR3 spells CASSTPLGAGGRTDTQYF. CDR3 DNA sequence: TGTGCCAGCAGCACCCCCCTAGGAGCGGGGGGCCGCACAGATACGCAGTATTTT.

The chain uses TRBV18 and TRBJ1-4; D not resolved. V dropped 6 bases and J dropped 6 bases, with 11 bases sitting between them. The V gene's germline CDR1 is KGHSH and CDR2 LQKENI. This CDR3 spans 13 amino acids. CDR3 in DNA: TGTGCCAGCTCTCTCGGACTCGATGAAAAACTGTTTTTT. This encodes CASSLGLDEKLFF.

In its sample, this clone was seen many times. The chain has TRBV15 and TRBJ1-1; a possible D gene is TRBD1 (6 bases). Per the germline V gene, CDR1 is LNHNV and CDR2 is YYDKDF (reference sequence). This CDR3 has 14 amino acids. Trimming took 8 bases from V and 0 from J, leaving 13 bases between them. The DNA of the CDR3 is TGTGCCACCCTTAAACAGGGTCTGAACACTGAAGCTTTCTTT. Encoded protein: CATLKQGLNTEAFF.

The chain links TRBV6-5 to TRBJ2-3, with 10 positions matching TRBD2. The germline gives CDR1 MNHEY, CDR2 SVGAGI. V shed 7 bases, J shed 2 bases, and the junction held 6 bases outside the gene matches. The CDR3 totals 15 residues. CDR3 coding DNA: TGTGCCAGCAACCAAGCGGGGGGGACCACAGATACGCAGTATTTT. Its protein product is CASNQAGGTTDTQYF.